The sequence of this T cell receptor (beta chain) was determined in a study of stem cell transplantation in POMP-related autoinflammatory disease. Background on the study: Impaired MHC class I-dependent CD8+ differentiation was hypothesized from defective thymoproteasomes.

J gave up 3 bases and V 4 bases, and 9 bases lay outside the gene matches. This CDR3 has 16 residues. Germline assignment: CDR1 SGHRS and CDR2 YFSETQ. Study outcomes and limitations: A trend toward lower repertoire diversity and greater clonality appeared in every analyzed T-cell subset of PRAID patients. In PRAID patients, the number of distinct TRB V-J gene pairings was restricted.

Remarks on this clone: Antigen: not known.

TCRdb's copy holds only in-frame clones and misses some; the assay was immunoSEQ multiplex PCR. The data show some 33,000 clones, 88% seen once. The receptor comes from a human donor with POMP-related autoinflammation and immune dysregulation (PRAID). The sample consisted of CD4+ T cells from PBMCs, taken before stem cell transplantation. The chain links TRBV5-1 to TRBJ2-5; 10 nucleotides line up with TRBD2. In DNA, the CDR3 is TGCGCCAGCAGCCCCGGGATAGCGGGGGGCGAAGAGACCCAGTACTTC. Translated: CASSPGIAGGEETQYF. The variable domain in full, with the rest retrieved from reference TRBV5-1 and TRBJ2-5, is KAGVTQTPRYLIKTRGQQVTLSCSPISGHRSVSWYQQTPGQGLQFLFEYFSETQRNKGNFPGRFSGRQFSNSRSEMNVSTLELGDSALYLCASSPGIAGGEETQYFGPGTRLLVL.